Listed below are T cell receptor beta chains from one sample, sequenced in a study of T-cell memory formation after mild COVID-19. TCRdb used MiXCR to reprocess the 5' RACE reads, holding one entry per CDR3 protein. The data show roughly 250,000 distinct CDR3 sequences, 16% seen once. Sample: PBMCs or a T cell subset sorted from them (not recorded which). The origin of the receptors is a man aged 18-30 years who had mild COVID-19 (a few samples of this study predate the infection). Cell type and time point are not known. Both conserved end residues are part of each CDR3. The D gene is left open where the match is weak. The size entry is marked missing in some rows and otherwise reads once, few, many or a size class.

cdr3_aa: CASRQLGTAPYTQYF; cdr3_nt: TGTGCCAGCCGTCAACTCGGGACTGCCCCCTATACGCAGTATTTT; j_call: TRBJ2-3; clone_size: NA; d_call: NA; v_call: TRBV28
cdr3_aa: CASRLTGGAPEAFF; cdr3_nt: TGTGCCAGCAGGCTGACAGGGGGGGCCCCTGAAGCTTTCTTT; j_call: TRBJ1-1; clone_size: NA; d_call: TRBD1; v_call: TRBV6-6
cdr3_aa: CASSGRGAAGDTQYF; cdr3_nt: TGTGCCAGCAGTGGACGGGGGGCGGCGGGAGATACGCAGTATTTT; j_call: TRBJ2-3; clone_size: few; d_call: NA; v_call: TRBV27
cdr3_aa: CSAYVVVNTEAFF; cdr3_nt: TGCAGTGCCTACGTAGTCGTGAACACTGAAGCTTTCTTT; j_call: TRBJ1-1; clone_size: few; d_call: NA; v_call: TRBV20-1
cdr3_aa: CSAARGEKLFF; cdr3_nt: TGCAGTGCTGCCCGGGGGGAAAAACTGTTTTTT; j_call: TRBJ1-4; clone_size: many; d_call: NA; v_call: TRBV20-1
cdr3_aa: CASSQIDNSGANVLTF; cdr3_nt: TGCGCCAGCAGCCAAATCGACAACTCTGGGGCCAACGTCCTGACTTTC; j_call: TRBJ2-6; clone_size: few; d_call: NA; v_call: TRBV5-1
cdr3_aa: CASSPQGIMNTEAFF; cdr3_nt: TGCGCCAGCAGCCCCCAGGGGATCATGAACACTGAAGCTTTCTTT; j_call: TRBJ1-1; clone_size: few; d_call: NA; v_call: TRBV4-3
cdr3_aa: CASSFLGPSSGANVLTF; cdr3_nt: TGTGCCAGCAGTTTCCTGGGGCCAAGCTCTGGGGCCAACGTCCTGACTTTC; j_call: TRBJ2-6; clone_size: many; d_call: NA; v_call: TRBV28
cdr3_aa: CASGRGGGDTQYF; cdr3_nt: TGTGCCAGCGGACGCGGGGGGGGAGATACGCAGTATTTT; j_call: TRBJ2-3; clone_size: NA; d_call: TRBD2; v_call: TRBV7-8
cdr3_aa: CASSPRTGGTDTQYF; cdr3_nt: TGTGCCAGCAGCCCGAGGACAGGGGGCACAGATACGCAGTATTTT; j_call: TRBJ2-3; clone_size: NA; d_call: TRBD1; v_call: TRBV13
cdr3_aa: CSVAYRVRNHEQYF; cdr3_nt: TGCAGCGTAGCTTACAGGGTAAGGAACCACGAGCAGTACTTC; j_call: TRBJ2-7; clone_size: NA; d_call: NA; v_call: TRBV29-1
cdr3_aa: CASRLTTGESNQPQHF; cdr3_nt: TGTGCCAGCAGACTTACGACAGGGGAGAGCAATCAGCCCCAGCATTTT; j_call: TRBJ1-5; clone_size: few; d_call: TRBD1; v_call: TRBV7-8
cdr3_aa: CASSQSSGTTETGELFF; cdr3_nt: TGTGCCAGCAGCCAATCGTCCGGGACAACCGAGACCGGGGAGCTGTTTTTT; j_call: TRBJ2-2; clone_size: few; d_call: NA; v_call: TRBV4-2
cdr3_aa: CASSPGTGSGNTIYF; cdr3_nt: TGCGCCAGCAGCCCGGGGACCGGCTCTGGAAACACCATATATTTT; j_call: TRBJ1-3; clone_size: NA; d_call: NA; v_call: TRBV5-1
cdr3_aa: CASSLEDRPQHF; cdr3_nt: TGTGCCAGCAGCTTGGAGGACAGGCCCCAGCATTTT; j_call: TRBJ1-5; clone_size: NA; d_call: NA; v_call: TRBV7-9
cdr3_aa: CASRNPRGSEAFF; cdr3_nt: TGTGCCAGCAGAAACCCTAGGGGGTCTGAAGCTTTCTTT; j_call: TRBJ1-1; clone_size: NA; d_call: NA; v_call: TRBV6-5
cdr3_aa: CATSTVNTEAFF; cdr3_nt: TGTGCCACCAGCACCGTGAACACTGAAGCTTTCTTT; j_call: TRBJ1-1; clone_size: few; d_call: NA; v_call: TRBV15
cdr3_aa: CASSFILDSNQPQHF; cdr3_nt: TGTGCCAGCAGTTTCATCTTGGATAGCAATCAGCCCCAGCATTTT; j_call: TRBJ1-5; clone_size: NA; d_call: NA; v_call: TRBV2
cdr3_aa: CASSFSIGNEKLFF; cdr3_nt: TGTGCCAGCAGTTTCAGCATAGGGAATGAAAAACTGTTTTTT; j_call: TRBJ1-4; clone_size: few; d_call: NA; v_call: TRBV27
cdr3_aa: CAIRRASTDTQYF; cdr3_nt: TGTGCCATCAGGAGGGCGAGCACAGATACGCAGTATTTT; j_call: TRBJ2-3; clone_size: NA; d_call: NA; v_call: TRBV10-3
cdr3_aa: CASRPRTWTGGYYEQYF; cdr3_nt: TGTGCCAGCAGGCCCCGTACTTGGACAGGGGGGTACTACGAGCAGTACTTC; j_call: TRBJ2-7; clone_size: few; d_call: TRBD1; v_call: TRBV6-2/TRBV6-3
cdr3_aa: CASSFPTSYEQFF; cdr3_nt: TGTGCCAGCAGTTTCCCGACTAGCTATGAGCAGTTCTTC; j_call: TRBJ2-1; clone_size: NA; d_call: TRBD2; v_call: TRBV12-3/TRBV12-4
cdr3_aa: CSVGRKSMNTEAFF; cdr3_nt: TGCAGCGTTGGGAGGAAGTCCATGAACACTGAAGCTTTCTTT; j_call: TRBJ1-1; clone_size: NA; d_call: NA; v_call: TRBV29-1
cdr3_aa: CASSGTPRGANTEAFF; cdr3_nt: TGTGCCAGCAGCGGGACCCCCAGGGGGGCAAACACTGAAGCTTTCTTT; j_call: TRBJ1-1; clone_size: once; d_call: TRBD1; v_call: TRBV5-6
cdr3_aa: CASPDHTEAFF; cdr3_nt: TGTGCCAGTCCGGACCACACTGAAGCTTTCTTT; j_call: TRBJ1-1; clone_size: NA; d_call: NA; v_call: TRBV6-1
cdr3_aa: CASSDDGRTLGYF; cdr3_nt: TGTGCCAGCAGTGACGATGGACGGACCTTAGGGTACTTC; j_call: TRBJ2-4; clone_size: NA; d_call: NA; v_call: TRBV6-4
cdr3_aa: CASSFSGGEDTQYF; cdr3_nt: TGCGCCAGCAGCTTTAGCGGGGGGGAAGATACGCAGTATTTT; j_call: TRBJ2-3; clone_size: many; d_call: TRBD2; v_call: TRBV5-1
cdr3_aa: CSARPGNTEAFF; cdr3_nt: TGCAGTGCTAGACCTGGGAATACTGAAGCTTTCTTT; j_call: TRBJ1-1; clone_size: few; d_call: NA; v_call: TRBV20-1
cdr3_aa: CASSPQGAWDYGYTF; cdr3_nt: TGCGCCAGCAGCCCACAGGGGGCCTGGGACTATGGCTACACCTTC; j_call: TRBJ1-2; clone_size: NA; d_call: TRBD1; v_call: TRBV5-1
cdr3_aa: CSARDSGGRFGGELFF; cdr3_nt: TGCAGTGCTAGAGATTCGGGGGGGAGGTTTGGCGGGGAGCTGTTTTTT; j_call: TRBJ2-2; clone_size: few; d_call: TRBD2; v_call: TRBV20-1
cdr3_aa: CASSQSQGPTDTQYF; cdr3_nt: TGCGCCAGCAGCCAATCACAGGGTCCCACAGATACGCAGTATTTT; j_call: TRBJ2-3; clone_size: few; d_call: NA; v_call: TRBV4-3
cdr3_aa: CASSSRWGTPGNTIYF; cdr3_nt: TGTGCCAGCAGCTCCCGGTGGGGTACACCTGGAAACACCATATATTTT; j_call: TRBJ1-3; clone_size: few; d_call: NA; v_call: TRBV7-2
cdr3_aa: CASSWPVNTEAFF; cdr3_nt: TGTGCCAGCAGCTGGCCAGTCAACACTGAAGCTTTCTTT; j_call: TRBJ1-1; clone_size: few; d_call: NA; v_call: TRBV7-2
cdr3_aa: CAARGDNSPLHF; cdr3_nt: TGTGCCGCACGTGGGGATAATTCACCCCTCCACTTT; j_call: TRBJ1-6; clone_size: once; d_call: NA; v_call: TRBV19
cdr3_aa: CASSPSGEPRGYTF; cdr3_nt: TGTGCCAGCAGCCCCAGTGGGGAGCCGCGCGGCTACACCTTC; j_call: TRBJ1-2; clone_size: NA; d_call: NA; v_call: TRBV7-9
cdr3_aa: CASSTSDMNTEAFF; cdr3_nt: TGTGCCAGCAGCACCTCGGATATGAACACTGAAGCTTTCTTT; j_call: TRBJ1-1; clone_size: many; d_call: NA; v_call: TRBV7-8
cdr3_aa: CASSLGSHGTQYF; cdr3_nt: TGTGCCAGCAGCTTAGGTTCCCATGGGACCCAGTACTTC; j_call: TRBJ2-5; clone_size: many; d_call: NA; v_call: TRBV7-9
cdr3_aa: CASSLKGFGYGYTF; cdr3_nt: TGTGCCAGCAGTTTAAAGGGGTTCGGCTATGGCTACACCTTC; j_call: TRBJ1-2; clone_size: few; d_call: NA; v_call: TRBV12-3/TRBV12-4
cdr3_aa: CASSLRQRATEAFF; cdr3_nt: TGTGCCAGCAGCCTCAGACAAAGGGCGACTGAAGCTTTCTTT; j_call: TRBJ1-1; clone_size: NA; d_call: NA; v_call: TRBV7-9
cdr3_aa: CSVEDYRVEETQYF; cdr3_nt: TGCAGCGTTGAAGACTACAGGGTCGAAGAGACCCAGTACTTC; j_call: TRBJ2-5; clone_size: NA; d_call: NA; v_call: TRBV29-1
cdr3_aa: CASSSQSTQYF; cdr3_nt: TGTGCCAGCAGTTCGCAGTCGACCCAGTACTTC; j_call: TRBJ2-5; clone_size: few; d_call: NA; v_call: TRBV12-3/TRBV12-4
cdr3_aa: CATLRGGREYF; cdr3_nt: TGTGCCACCCTCCGGGGGGGCCGGGAGTATTTT; j_call: TRBJ2-3; clone_size: few; d_call: TRBD2; v_call: TRBV6-2/TRBV6-3
cdr3_aa: CASSPPLAGGPYEQYF; cdr3_nt: TGTGCCAGCAGCCCCCCTCTCGCGGGGGGGCCCTACGAGCAGTACTTC; j_call: TRBJ2-7; clone_size: NA; d_call: TRBD2; v_call: TRBV7-2
cdr3_aa: CASSFGATDTQYF; cdr3_nt: TGTGCCAGCAGCTTCGGGGCGACAGATACGCAGTATTTT; j_call: TRBJ2-3; clone_size: NA; d_call: NA; v_call: TRBV7-2
cdr3_aa: CASSPGLAGGLYQETQYF; cdr3_nt: TGTGCCAGCAGTCCAGGACTAGCGGGGGGCCTGTACCAAGAGACCCAGTACTTC; j_call: TRBJ2-5; clone_size: NA; d_call: TRBD2; v_call: TRBV2
cdr3_aa: CSARKLAGGSSYNEQFF; cdr3_nt: TGCAGTGCTCGGAAACTAGCGGGGGGAAGCTCCTACAATGAGCAGTTCTTC; j_call: TRBJ2-1; clone_size: NA; d_call: TRBD2; v_call: TRBV20-1
cdr3_aa: CSARTRIKGVGQPQHF; cdr3_nt: TGCAGTGCTAGGACCCGCATTAAGGGGGTAGGTCAGCCCCAGCATTTT; j_call: TRBJ1-5; clone_size: NA; d_call: NA; v_call: TRBV20-1
cdr3_aa: CASSLRESSTDTQYF; cdr3_nt: TGCGCCAGCAGCTTGCGGGAGTCTAGCACAGATACGCAGTATTTT; j_call: TRBJ2-3; clone_size: few; d_call: NA; v_call: TRBV5-1
cdr3_aa: CASSGVGTEAFF; cdr3_nt: TGTGCCAGCAGCGGGGTAGGGACTGAAGCTTTCTTT; j_call: TRBJ1-1; clone_size: once; d_call: NA; v_call: TRBV9
cdr3_aa: CASSWGQSNSPLHF; cdr3_nt: TGCGCCAGCAGCTGGGGACAGTCAAATTCACCCCTCCACTTT; j_call: TRBJ1-6; clone_size: few; d_call: TRBD1; v_call: TRBV5-1
cdr3_aa: CSVDLSQTTYGYTF; cdr3_nt: TGCAGCGTTGATCTCAGTCAGACCACCTATGGCTACACCTTC; j_call: TRBJ1-2; clone_size: many; d_call: NA; v_call: TRBV29-1
cdr3_aa: CASSLALAGLSEQFF; cdr3_nt: TGTGCCAGCAGCTTAGCCCTAGCGGGGTTATCGGAGCAGTTCTTC; j_call: TRBJ2-1; clone_size: NA; d_call: TRBD2; v_call: TRBV7-3
cdr3_aa: CASSQDALRAQNTEAFF; cdr3_nt: TGCGCCAGCAGCCAAGATGCGTTGAGGGCCCAAAACACTGAAGCTTTCTTT; j_call: TRBJ1-1; clone_size: NA; d_call: NA; v_call: TRBV4-3